Following are 5 T cell receptor beta chains from one sample sequenced in a study of cytomegalovirus exposure and HLA in healthy donors. Primers for the PCR totalled 60 Vbeta and 13 Jbeta. The table came from immunoSEQ multiplex PCR; TCRdb's copy has only in-frame clones and leaves some out. The sample has more than 130,000 clones. Sequenced input: PBMCs. Every receptor here comes from a man aged 35 to 55 in good health and CMV-seronegative.

The J gene is TRBJ1-6, the V gene TRBV7-2, with a tentative D call TRBD1 (6 bases). CDR3 length: 15 residues. The germline CDR1 and CDR2 sequences are SGHTA and FQGNSA. Trimming took off 5 bases at V and 7 bases at J, with 15 bases between the two ends. The CDR3 here is CASSTAYRANSPLHF. In DNA form, the CDR3 reads TGTGCCAGCAGCACCGCTTACAGGGCCAATTCACCCCTCCACTTT.

The chain is built from TRBV7-2 and TRBJ2-2, with D uncertain. The length of the CDR3 is 14 residues. Germline assignment: CDR1 SGHTA and CDR2 FQGNSA. The V end lost 1 base, the J end lost 8 bases, and 11 bases lay between the germline ends. The CDR3 nucleotides read TGTGCCAGCAGCTTAGGCCCCAGTCCTGGGGAGCTGTTTTTT. It yields the protein CASSLGPSPGELFF.

The chain is built from TRBV4-2 and TRBJ1-2; D perhaps matches TRBD1 (5 bases). The CDR3 consists of 17 residues. The V end lost 0 bases, the J end lost 3 bases, and 17 bases lay between the germline ends. Germline assignment: CDR1 LGHNA and CDR2 YNFKEQ. The CDR3 bases are TGTGCCAGCAGCCAAGATTCGGGCAGGGATGGTGACTATGGCTACACCTTC. It encodes CASSQDSGRDGDYGYTF.

About this clone: The identical CDR3 is also encoded by other nucleotide sequences in the sample. The V call is TRBV4-2, the J call TRBJ2-7; a weak D match, TRBD1 (5 bases). Trimming removed 0 bases at V and 3 bases at J, with 9 bases between. In germline, CDR1 is LGHNA, CDR2 YNFKEQ. The CDR3 runs to 14 residues. The CDR3 nucleotides are TGTGCCAGCAGCCAAGATCGAACAGGCTACGAGCAGTACTTC. Translating gives CASSQDRTGYEQYF.

The rearrangement joins TRBV11-2 to TRBJ2-7; possible D gene TRBD1, 6 bases. Germline CDR1 is SGHAT and CDR2 is FQNNGV. V lost 6 bases and J lost 2, with 17 bases in between. The CDR3 has 15 amino acids. This CDR3 is CASRRGWAPTYEQYF. In nucleotides, the CDR3 is TGTGCCAGCAGAAGGGGGTGGGCCCCAACCTACGAGCAGTACTTC.